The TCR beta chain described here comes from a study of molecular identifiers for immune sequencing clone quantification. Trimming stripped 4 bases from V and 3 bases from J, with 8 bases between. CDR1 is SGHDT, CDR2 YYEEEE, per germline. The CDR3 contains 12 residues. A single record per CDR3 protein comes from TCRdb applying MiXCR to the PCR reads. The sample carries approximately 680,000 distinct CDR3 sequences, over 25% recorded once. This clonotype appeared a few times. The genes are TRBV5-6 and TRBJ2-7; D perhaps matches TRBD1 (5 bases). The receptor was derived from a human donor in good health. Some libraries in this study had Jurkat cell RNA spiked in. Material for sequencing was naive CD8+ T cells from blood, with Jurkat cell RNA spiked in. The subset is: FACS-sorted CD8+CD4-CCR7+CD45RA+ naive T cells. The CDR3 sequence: CASSTDNYEQYF. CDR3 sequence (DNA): TGTGCCAGCAGCACGGACAACTACGAGCAGTACTTC.